Listed here are 8 T cell receptor beta chains from one sample, sequenced in a study of monozygotic twins with inflammatory bowel disease (dated by TCRdb to the late 2010s). The library was built by means of 5' RACE. Sequencing used an Illumina HiSeq 2500. TCRdb reprocessed the reads; each CDR3 protein sequence makes one entry, and DNA is unavailable. In this sample's table one finds approximately 150,000 distinct CDR3 sequences. Roughly 2.3% of the sample goes to the ten largest clones. Sequencing was performed on blood. The receptors were gathered from a human donor with ulcerative colitis or Crohn's disease, or a healthy co-twin of an affected twin (not recorded which).

The gene calls are TRBV14 and TRBJ2-7; TCRdb's D call of TRBD2 is untestable without DNA. The CDR3 has 18 amino acids. Germline V gene data show CDR1 as SGHDN and CDR2 as FVKESK. CDR3 in amino acids: CASSQVSSGRAWSYEQYF.

This chain links TRBV7-9 with TRBJ2-2; with no DNA, the TCRdb D assignment of TRBD1 cannot be verified. The germline CDR1 and CDR2 sequences are SEHNR and FQNEAQ (reference sequence). The CDR3 runs 17 residues. This chain's CDR3 is CASSPRRGVANTGELFF.

The chain joins TRBV27 to TRBJ2-5; the TCRdb call, TRBD2, lacks DNA for checking. The CDR3 sequence is 16 residues long. Germline V gives CDR1 MNHEY, CDR2 SMNVEV (reference sequence). The CDR3 region is CASSIYPDSGEETQYF.

V and J are TRBV7-8 and TRBJ2-7; no DNA is available, so the TRBD1 call from TCRdb remains unchecked. The CDR3 contains 15 residues. Germline CDR1 reads SGHVS; CDR2 reads FQNEAQ. The CDR3 protein is CASSARDRASYEQYF.

CDR3 sequence reads: CASSLNGDGGDYGYTF. V usage is TRBV5-1 and J usage is TRBJ1-2; TCRdb's D call of TRBD1 is untestable without DNA. The CDR3 has 16 residues. The germline V gene has CDR1 SGHRS and CDR2 YFSETQ.

The rearrangement joins TRBV9 to TRBJ2-2. CDR3 length equals 15 residues. Germline V gives CDR1 SGDLS, CDR2 YYNGEE. The CDR3 sequence is CASSIARADTGELFF. Looking up the rest from reference TRBV9 and TRBJ2-2 gives the full variable domain: DSGVTQTPKHLITATGQRVTLRCSPRSGDLSVYWYQQSLDQGLQFLIQYYNGEERAKGNILERFSAQQFPDLHSELNLSSLELGDSALYFCASSIARADTGELFFGEGSRLTVL.

The chain has TRBV7-9 and TRBJ2-7; without DNA, the TCRdb call of TRBD2 cannot be checked. The CDR3 runs to 16 residues. The germline gives CDR1 SEHNR, CDR2 FQNEAQ (reference sequence). The CDR3 loop is CASSPHRTSLAYEQYF.

CDR3 sequence reads: CASSQNWGRSFDEQYF. The chain employs TRBV4-3 and TRBJ2-7; there is no DNA to check the TCRdb D call of TRBD1. This CDR3 is 16 amino acids long. The germline V gene encodes CDR1 LGHNA and CDR2 YSLEER.